This T cell receptor beta chain derives from a study of OX40 agonist ivuxolimab in advanced cancers. Study-wide points: Expanded clones were, on average, more numerous among CD8+ T cells than CD4+.

Concerning this clone itself: The antigen remains undetermined.

V lost 2 bases and J lost 5; bases outside the gene matches: 4. The germline V gene encodes CDR1 MNHEY and CDR2 SVGAGI. This CDR3 has 14 residues. The protocol was immunoSEQ multiplex PCR, while the TCRdb copy is restricted to in-frame clones and leaves out a portion. The top ten clones hold 30% of a sample with some 9,800 clones, around 80% of them seen once. The sequence was obtained from an adult with an advanced solid tumor such as melanoma, head and neck, liver or kidney cancer. This rearrangement joins TRBV6-5 to TRBJ2-7; 9 bases align to TRBD2. This sample comprised CD4+ or CD8+ T cells sorted from blood, obtained in a trial of the OX40 agonist ivuxolimab. The CDR3 protein is CASSYGGRANEQYF. The CDR3, as DNA: TGTGCCAGCAGTTACGGCGGGAGGGCCAACGAGCAGTACTTC.